These 28 T cell receptor beta chains share one sample of origin, sequenced in a study of CD8 T cells in Susac syndrome. Random hexamers were used to reverse transcribe an amount of roughly 0.45 to 1 ug RNA. TCRdb reanalysed the immunoSEQ multiplex PCR reads using MiXCR and keeps one entry per CDR3 protein. The repertoire holds roughly 200,000 distinct CDR3 sequences, with approximately 95% as singletons. Sequenced input: CD8+ T cells from PBMCs. The source of these receptors is a human donor with multiple sclerosis.

V and J are TRBV7-6 and TRBJ2-7, with D maybe TRBD2 (6 bases). This CDR3 contains 14 residues. The germline V gene has CDR1 SGHVS and CDR2 FNYEAQ. The CDR3 region has the DNA TGTACCCACCCCCCTAGGGTCGGGGGTGCGGTGCAGTACTTC. Translation: CTHPPRVGGAVQYF.

CDR3 region: CASSPFSGSLGSYNEQFF. The CDR3 DNA sequence: TGTGCCAGCAGCCCTTTCTCCGGGTCGTTGGGATCCTACAATGAGCAGTTCTTC. The rearrangement uses TRBV9 and TRBJ2-1, with no clear D. The length of the CDR3 is 18 residues. V lost 4 bases to trimming and J lost 1 base, with 21 bases between them. Looked up from germline, CDR1 is SGDLS and CDR2 is YYNGEE.

The chain is built from TRBV2 and TRBJ2-7, with TRBD2 identical over 7 bases. V gave up 2 bases and J gave up 5 bases; unmatched junction bases: 15. Looked up from germline, CDR1 is SNHLY and CDR2 is FYNNEI. The CDR3 covers 17 residues. Here the CDR3 reads CASSESPRLALVHEQYF. CDR3 bases: TGTGCCAGCAGTGAATCTCCACGACTAGCACTTGTCCACGAGCAGTACTTC. Full variable domain (outside the CDR3, taken from reference TRBV2 and TRBJ2-7): EPEVTQTPSHQVTQMGQEVILRCVPISNHLYFYWYRQILGQKVEFLVSFYNNEISEKSEIFDDQFSVERPDGSNFTLKIRSTKLEDSAMYFCASSESPRLALVHEQYFGPGTRLTVT.

V gene TRBV9 combines with J gene TRBJ1-2, with TRBD1 as a possible D gene (6 bases). In germline, CDR1 is SGDLS, CDR2 YYNGEE. The V gene lost 3 bases and the J gene lost 5 bases, with 14 bases spanning the gap. The CDR3 is 14 amino acids. The CDR3 DNA sequence: TGTGCCAGCAGCGCAATCGGGGGCTCATATGGCTACACCTTC. Protein product: CASSAIGGSYGYTF.

The chain carries TRBV9 and TRBJ2-2, with 11 bases that match TRBD2. The germline V gene encodes CDR1 SGDLS and CDR2 YYNGEE. V lost 5 bases and J lost 7; bases outside the gene matches: 1. CDR3 size: 13 residues. The CDR3 region is CASRTSGSGELFF. In DNA, the CDR3 is TGTGCCAGCAGAACTAGCGGGAGCGGGGAGCTGTTTTTT. Drawing the rest from reference TRBV9 and TRBJ2-2, the complete variable domain is DSGVTQTPKHLITATGQRVTLRCSPRSGDLSVYWYQQSLDQGLQFLIQYYNGEERAKGNILERFSAQQFPDLHSELNLSSLELGDSALYFCASRTSGSGELFFGEGSRLTVL.

The rearrangement links TRBV28 to TRBJ2-5; D not certain. Trimming pared 5 bases from V and 9 bases from J, leaving 16 bases between. Germline assignment: CDR1 MDHEN and CDR2 SYDVKM. This CDR3 is built from 13 residues. CDR3 in DNA: TGTGCCAGCAGTCCCAGTTTTGGTCCGGCCCAGTACTTC. This gives the protein CASSPSFGPAQYF.

The chain has TRBV9 and TRBJ2-2, with 7 bases matching TRBD1. The CDR3 covers 15 residues. CDR1 SGDLS and CDR2 YYNGEE come from the germline V gene. V was clipped by 4 bases and J by 1 base; unmatched bases: 4. The CDR3 loop is CASSSDRENTGELFF. CDR3 DNA: TGTGCCAGCAGCTCAGACAGGGAGAACACCGGGGAGCTGTTTTTT.

The chain uses TRBV7-9 and TRBJ2-5; tentative D call: TRBD2 (5 bases). The CDR3 sequence is 13 residues long. Germline assignment: CDR1 SEHNR and CDR2 FQNEAQ (reference sequence). The germline V and J ends were trimmed by 5 bases and 7 bases, with 14 bases remaining between them. CDR3 in amino acids: CASSRRTDRTQYF. The CDR3 DNA reads as TGTGCCAGCAGCCGGAGGACGGACCGGACCCAGTACTTC.

J is TRBJ1-1 and V is TRBV28, with D perhaps matching TRBD1 (5 bases). In germline, CDR1 is MDHEN, CDR2 SYDVKM. This CDR3 spans 15 amino acids. Trimming cost V 2 bases and J 3 bases, with 13 bases left between them. CDR3 DNA sequence: TGTGCCAGCAGTTTAAGTTCAGGGAGGGACACTGAAGCTTTCTTT. This sequence encodes CASSLSSGRDTEAFF.

The rearrangement joins TRBV9 to TRBJ2-3, with 8 nucleotides matching TRBD2. The CDR3 runs 15 residues. Germline values: CDR1 SGDLS, CDR2 YYNGEE. The junction had 9 bases not matched to a gene; V was cut back by 3 bases and J by 6 bases. CDR3 in amino acids: CASSGFSGVRDTQYF. In DNA form, the CDR3 reads TGTGCCAGCAGCGGATTTAGCGGGGTTAGGGATACGCAGTATTTT.

This clonotype was detected only once. V is TRBV27 and J is TRBJ1-2, with D maybe TRBD1 (5 bases). The CDR3 is 15 amino acids. CDR1 MNHEY and CDR2 SMNVEV come from the germline V gene (reference sequence). V shed 6 bases and J shed 5 bases, with 19 bases lying between them. Here the CDR3 reads CASRSAGIGVYGYTF. Here the CDR3 DNA reads TGTGCCAGCAGATCGGCAGGGATTGGTGTATATGGCTACACCTTC.

The chain couples TRBV7-9 to TRBJ2-1; a weak D match, TRBD2 (5 bases). Between the trimmed V and J ends, which lost 6 bases and 0 bases, there was a span of 15 bases. The CDR3 extends over 16 amino acids. Per the germline V gene, CDR1 is SEHNR and CDR2 is FQNEAQ (reference sequence). CDR3 sequence reads: CASSSPLGSSYNEQFF. CDR3 in DNA: TGTGCCAGCAGTTCCCCGTTGGGGAGCTCCTACAATGAGCAGTTCTTC.

The V and J genes are TRBV12-3 or TRBV12-4 and TRBJ2-7, with TRBD2 matching 8 bases. The CDR3 length is 16 residues. With V trimmed by 1 base and J by 3 bases, 8 bases remained unmatched. The CDR3 DNA is TGTGCCAGCAGTTTAGAGGAAATCGGGGGGGGCTACGAGCAGTACTTC. Protein: CASSLEEIGGGYEQYF.

This rearrangement joins TRBV6-1 to TRBJ1-5; the match to TRBD1 covers 8 bases. Trimming at V came to 7 bases and at J to 3 bases, leaving 5 bases not matched to a gene. The CDR3 extends over 14 amino acids. Germline V lookup: CDR1 MNHNS, CDR2 SASEGT. The CDR3 DNA reads TGTGCCAGCAATCCGGACAGGGACAATCAGCCCCAGCATTTT. This encodes CASNPDRDNQPQHF.

The J gene is TRBJ2-7, the V gene TRBV7-9; D is ambiguous. With 7 bases removed from V and 3 bases from J, the gap between germline ends came to 10 bases. The CDR3 is 12 residues long. CDR1 is SEHNR and CDR2 is FQNEAQ in the germline V gene (reference sequence). For the CDR3, the DNA is TGTGCCAGCACCTCGAATATCTACGAGCAGTACTTC. This sequence encodes CASTSNIYEQYF. The complete variable domain, with remaining parts taken from reference TRBV7-9 and TRBJ2-7, reads DTGVSQNPRHKITKRGQNVTFRCDPISEHNRLYWYRQTLGQGPEFLTYFQNEAQLEKSRLLSDRFSAERPKGSFSTLEIQRTEQGDSAMYLCASTSNIYEQYFGPGTRLTVT.

This rearrangement joins TRBV29-1 to TRBJ2-3; D unresolved. The CDR3 contains 11 residues. The germline V and J ends were trimmed by 2 bases and 6 bases, with 6 bases remaining between them. The germline V gene has CDR1 SQVTM and CDR2 ANQGSEA. The CDR3 sequence: CSVESTDTQYF. For the CDR3, the DNA is TGCAGCGTTGAAAGTACGGATACGCAGTATTTT.

The chain is built from TRBV29-1 and TRBJ2-7; D remains ambiguous. The V gene lost 1 base and the J gene lost 0 bases, with 13 bases spanning the gap. CDR1 and CDR2 (germline): SQVTM, ANQGSEA. The CDR3 covers 15 residues. CDR3 in DNA: TGCAGCGTTGAAGCCGGACGGCTGGACTCCTACGAGCAGTACTTC. Its protein product is CSVEAGRLDSYEQYF.

The chain combines TRBV10-3 with TRBJ2-7; TRBD1 matches 9 bases. This CDR3 has 12 residues. Trimming at V came to 5 bases and at J to 9 bases, leaving 5 bases not matched to a gene. CDR1 is ENHRY, CDR2 SYGVKD, per germline. The CDR3 DNA sequence: TGTGCCATCAGTCGGGGACAGGGCGGGCAGTACTTC. This codes for CAISRGQGGQYF.

This chain connects TRBV3-1 to TRBJ2-5; TRBD2 matches at 8 bases. Germline CDR1 LGHDT, CDR2 YNNKEL (reference sequence). CDR3 length: 15 residues. After removal of 9 bases from V and 5 bases from J, the junction contained 14 bases not matched to a gene. CDR3 amino acids: CASTPGLGGDETQYF. CDR3 nucleotides: TGTGCCAGTACCCCGGGACTAGGTGGGGATGAGACCCAGTACTTC.

The chain uses TRBV14 and TRBJ2-1; D not certain. V lost 0 bases and J lost 5, with 8 bases in between. This CDR3 is built from 14 residues. Germline lookup yields CDR1 SGHDN and CDR2 FVKESK. Written as DNA, the CDR3 is TGTGCCAGCAGCCAAGATGTCTGGAACAATGAGCAGTTCTTC. It codes for CASSQDVWNNEQFF.

This chain uses TRBV4-1 with TRBJ2-2, with D perhaps assigned TRBD1 or TRBD2 (5 bases each). The V end lost 4 bases, the J end lost 6 bases, and 12 bases lay between the germline ends. Germline V gives CDR1 MGHRA, CDR2 YSYEKL. CDR3 length equals 14 residues. This CDR3 is CASSPLRGPGELFF. The CDR3 nucleotides are TGCGCCAGCAGCCCCCTGAGGGGTCCCGGGGAGCTGTTTTTT.

The chain links TRBV9 to TRBJ2-7, with TRBD2 matching over 10 bases. J was trimmed by 6 bases and V by 0 bases; bases with no gene match: 6. The CDR3 runs to 15 residues. CDR1 and CDR2 (germline): SGDLS, YYNGEE. The CDR3 spells CASSVASGGRSEQYF. The CDR3 coding sequence is TGTGCCAGCAGCGTAGCTAGCGGGGGACGAAGCGAGCAGTACTTC.

The chain joins TRBV6-1 to TRBJ1-5; D unresolved. The CDR3 runs to 15 residues. Germline V CDR1 and CDR2: MNHNS, SASEGT. Trimming pared 1 base from V and 7 bases from J, leaving 14 bases between. The CDR3 loop reads CASSEDRRGEQPQHF. CDR3 coding DNA: TGTGCCAGCAGTGAAGACCGGCGAGGAGAACAGCCCCAGCATTTT.

The genes are TRBV2 and TRBJ2-3, with TRBD2 as a possible D gene (6 bases). Trimming removed 8 bases from V and 5 bases from J, with 14 bases in between. This CDR3 spans 13 amino acids. CDR1 SNHLY and CDR2 FYNNEI come from the germline V gene. CDR3 loop: CASEGGAVDTQYF. The DNA of the CDR3 is TGTGCCAGCGAAGGCGGGGCGGTAGATACGCAGTATTTT.

This clonotype was recorded a few times. The gene calls are TRBV7-6 and TRBJ2-3, with 7 bases aligning to TRBD2. Germline assignment: CDR1 SGHVS and CDR2 FNYEAQ. This CDR3 spans 16 amino acids. V shed 2 bases and J 0 bases; nucleotides not matched to a gene: 5. CDR3 protein: CASSLSSGGSTDTQYF. CDR3 bases: TGTGCCAGCAGCTTATCGTCGGGGGGAAGCACAGATACGCAGTATTTT.

The gene calls are TRBV3-1 and TRBJ2-7; 12 nucleotides match TRBD2. CDR3 length: 15 amino acids. Germline V lookup: CDR1 LGHDT, CDR2 YNNKEL (reference sequence). Unmatched junction bases numbered 7, after V lost 6 bases and J lost 4 bases. The CDR3 loop reads CASSMELAGGYEQYF. DNA of the CDR3: TGTGCCAGCAGTATGGAACTAGCGGGGGGTTACGAGCAGTACTTC.

The gene calls are TRBV19 and TRBJ2-7, with D possibly matching TRBD2 (6 bases). Germline V lookup: CDR1 LNHDA, CDR2 SQIVND (reference sequence). The V and J ends lost 3 bases and 5 bases respectively, with 11 bases between them. This CDR3 is 13 amino acids long. CDR3 amino acids: CASSIGGGDEQYF. CDR3 bases: TGTGCCAGTAGTATCGGAGGCGGGGACGAGCAGTACTTC.

V is TRBV18 and J is TRBJ2-1; unclear D gene. In germline, CDR1 is KGHSH, CDR2 LQKENI. The ends were cut back, 5 bases at V and 5 bases at J, with 10 bases in the middle. The CDR3 sequence is 13 residues long. CDR3 amino acids: CASSVVKHNEQFF. The CDR3 DNA reads TGTGCCAGCTCAGTGGTCAAGCACAATGAGCAGTTCTTC.